This T cell receptor beta chain was sequenced for a study of CD8 T cells in Susac syndrome. Sequencing of TCR beta was performed on blood CD8+ T cells and on blood CD4+ T cells. CDR1 is DFQATT, CDR2 SNEGSKA, per germline (reference sequence). The CDR3 has 13 residues. V gave up 3 bases and J gave up 5 bases, with 11 bases separating them. After extraction with the RNeasy kit, roughly 0.45 to 1 ug of the RNA was reverse transcribed using random hexamers. TCR beta CDR3 was amplified by immunoSEQ multiplex PCR. This amplification extended across 54 Vbeta and 13 Jbeta segments. TCRdb reprocessed the immunoSEQ multiplex PCR reads with MiXCR, giving one entry per CDR3 protein. The table lists fewer than 250,000 distinct CDR3 sequences, 80% to 95% of them singletons, with 0.095% to 0.12% in the top ten.

This chain joins TRBV20-1 and TRBJ2-4; tentatively, D is TRBD2 (5 bases). What was sequenced was CD4+ T cells from PBMCs. The clonotype originates from a human donor in good health. The CDR3 nucleotides read TGCAGTGCTAGGAAACTAGTGGAAAACATTCAGTACTTC. Translating gives CSARKLVENIQYF.